This passage covers 4 T cell receptor beta chains from one sample sequenced in a study of cytomegalovirus exposure and HLA in healthy donors. Using immunoSEQ multiplex PCR, the repertoire was profiled, and TCRdb retains in-frame clones only, with some absent. The sample records around 400,000 clones, roughly 89% being singletons. The sequencing sample was made of PBMCs. The receptors originated from a woman between 18 and 29 years old in good health and CMV-seronegative.

The rearrangement joins TRBV7-6 to TRBJ1-1; possibly TRBD1 for D (5 bases). This CDR3 is built from 13 residues. CDR1 is SGHVS and CDR2 is FNYEAQ in the germline V gene. Trimming removed 3 bases at V and 4 bases at J, with 9 bases between. The CDR3 nucleotides are TGTGCCAGCAGCTTGGGGGGGGGCACTGAAGCTTTCTTT. This codes for CASSLGGGTEAFF.

The chain couples TRBV19 to TRBJ1-2, with a weak D call TRBD1 (6 bases). V lost 0 bases, J lost 8 bases, and 13 bases lay in between. Looked up from germline, CDR1 is LNHDA and CDR2 is SQIVND (reference sequence). This CDR3 is 14 amino acids long. The CDR3 sequence is CASSIDRQGTGYTF. The CDR3 nucleotides are TGTGCCAGTAGTATAGATCGCCAGGGGACCGGCTACACCTTC.

V gene TRBV4-1 combines with J gene TRBJ1-2; D might be TRBD1 (5 bases). Germline V gives CDR1 MGHRA, CDR2 YSYEKL. The CDR3 runs to 14 residues. V was cut by 2 bases and J by 2 bases, with 9 bases left in between. DNA for the CDR3: TGCGCCAGCAGCCAACAGGGTTTGAACTATGGCTACACCTTC. Translation gives CASSQQGLNYGYTF.

This clone occurred a few times. V is TRBV18 and J is TRBJ2-5; 7 bases are a match to TRBD1. Germline trimming cut 2 bases from V and 4 bases from J; bases unmatched to any gene: 1. CDR3 length: 13 residues. Germline-derived CDR1 and CDR2 are KGHSH and LQKENI. CDR3 loop: CASSPNRGETQYF. The DNA for the CDR3 is TGTGCCAGCTCACCAAACAGGGGAGAGACCCAGTACTTC.